These T cell receptor beta chains were read from a single sample in a study of blood T cell repertoires in COVID-19. Generated by immunoSEQ multiplex PCR, the TCRdb table keeps only in-frame clones and is missing some. The sample records approximately 270,000 clones, approximately 88% being singletons. Sequencing was carried out using peripheral blood. The source is a woman aged 30 to 39 with COVID-19, enrolled during active disease. The CDR3 runs from the conserved cysteine through the conserved F or W. Fields, in order: clone size, V gene, D gene, J gene, CDR3 protein, CDR3 DNA. D genes are given only for firm matches. Clone size is stated in some rows and not others, as once, few, many or a class when expanded.

clone size: -
V gene: TRBV14
D gene: TRBD1
J gene: TRBJ2-7
CDR3 protein: CASSPRDSAYEQYF
CDR3 DNA: TGTGCCAGCAGCCCTCGGGACAGCGCCTACGAGCAGTACTTC

clone size: -
V gene: TRBV10-3
D gene: -
J gene: TRBJ1-5
CDR3 protein: CAVSPGNSNQPQHF
CDR3 DNA: TGTGCCGTGTCCCCGGGGAATAGCAATCAGCCCCAGCATTTT

clone size: -
V gene: TRBV10-1
D gene: TRBD1
J gene: TRBJ1-1
CDR3 protein: CASSESGGTGSTEAFF
CDR3 DNA: TGCGCCAGCAGTGAGTCTGGGGGGACAGGGAGCACTGAAGCTTTCTTT

clone size: few
V gene: TRBV7-2
D gene: TRBD2
J gene: TRBJ2-3
CDR3 protein: CASSLVGGTSTDTQYF
CDR3 DNA: TGTGCCAGCAGCTTAGTGGGAGGGACTAGCACAGATACGCAGTATTTT

clone size: -
V gene: TRBV3-1/TRBV3-2
D gene: TRBD1
J gene: TRBJ2-2
CDR3 protein: CASSQSPGQANTGELFF
CDR3 DNA: TGTGCCAGCAGCCAATCCCCGGGACAGGCGAACACCGGGGAGCTGTTTTTT

clone size: -
V gene: TRBV11-2
D gene: -
J gene: TRBJ2-1
CDR3 protein: CASSLTPTGSVYNEQFF
CDR3 DNA: TGTGCCAGCAGCCTGACTCCGACAGGATCCGTTTACAATGAGCAGTTCTTC

clone size: -
V gene: TRBV6-1
D gene: -
J gene: TRBJ2-5
CDR3 protein: CASSEGVTQGIRETQYF
CDR3 DNA: TGTGCCAGCAGTGAAGGAGTCACACAGGGAATTCGAGAGACCCAGTACTTC

clone size: -
V gene: TRBV5-4
D gene: TRBD1
J gene: TRBJ2-5
CDR3 protein: CASSWRQGQETQYF
CDR3 DNA: TGTGCCAGCAGCTGGCGACAGGGCCAAGAGACCCAGTACTTC

clone size: few
V gene: TRBV9
D gene: TRBD1
J gene: TRBJ2-2
CDR3 protein: CASSLMTGSGELFF
CDR3 DNA: TGTGCCAGCAGCCTCATGACAGGGTCCGGGGAGCTGTTTTTT

clone size: -
V gene: TRBV10-3
D gene: -
J gene: TRBJ2-7
CDR3 protein: CAITADSRQEQYF
CDR3 DNA: TGTGCCATCACAGCTGACAGCCGTCAGGAGCAGTACTTC

clone size: few
V gene: TRBV7-2
D gene: -
J gene: TRBJ1-6
CDR3 protein: CASSLAPGRGNSPLHF
CDR3 DNA: TGTGCCAGCAGCTTAGCACCAGGCCGGGGGAATTCACCCCTCCACTTT

clone size: -
V gene: TRBV28
D gene: TRBD1
J gene: TRBJ2-3
CDR3 protein: CASSPWTGGTDTQYF
CDR3 DNA: TGTGCCAGCAGTCCCTGGACAGGGGGCACAGATACGCAGTATTTT

clone size: -
V gene: TRBV3-1/TRBV3-2
D gene: TRBD2
J gene: TRBJ2-5
CDR3 protein: CASSQDGLAGGPETQYF
CDR3 DNA: TGTGCCAGCAGCCAAGATGGGCTAGCGGGGGGGCCCGAGACCCAGTACTTC

clone size: -
V gene: TRBV9
D gene: TRBD1
J gene: TRBJ2-2
CDR3 protein: CASSPRDRGNAGELFF
CDR3 DNA: TGTGCCAGCAGCCCCCGGGACAGGGGGAACGCCGGGGAGCTGTTTTTT

clone size: once
V gene: TRBV2
D gene: TRBD1
J gene: TRBJ2-7
CDR3 protein: CASSESRTGYEQYF
CDR3 DNA: TGTGCCAGCAGTGAATCCCGGACAGGGTACGAGCAGTACTTC

clone size: -
V gene: TRBV19
D gene: TRBD2
J gene: TRBJ2-2
CDR3 protein: CASVLAGGPGTGELFF
CDR3 DNA: TGTGCCAGCGTGTTAGCGGGAGGGCCGGGCACCGGGGAGCTGTTTTTT

clone size: -
V gene: TRBV30
D gene: -
J gene: TRBJ2-2
CDR3 protein: CAWSPGELNTGELFF
CDR3 DNA: TGTGCCTGGAGTCCTGGGGAGCTTAACACCGGGGAGCTGTTTTTT

clone size: -
V gene: TRBV14
D gene: TRBD2
J gene: TRBJ2-1
CDR3 protein: CASSQGLGSGDWEQFF
CDR3 DNA: TGTGCCAGCAGCCAAGGCTTGGGGAGCGGGGATTGGGAGCAGTTCTTC

clone size: -
V gene: TRBV15
D gene: -
J gene: TRBJ2-7
CDR3 protein: CATSRDQGPAYEQYF
CDR3 DNA: TGTGCCACCAGCAGAGATCAGGGCCCCGCGTACGAGCAGTACTTC

clone size: -
V gene: TRBV4-3
D gene: TRBD1
J gene: TRBJ2-1
CDR3 protein: CASSRGTGGDYYNEQFF
CDR3 DNA: TGCGCCAGCAGCCGGGGGACAGGGGGCGACTACTACAATGAGCAGTTCTTC

clone size: -
V gene: TRBV30
D gene: -
J gene: TRBJ2-1
CDR3 protein: CAWQEGPYEQFF
CDR3 DNA: TGTGCCTGGCAGGAGGGGCCATATGAGCAGTTCTTC

clone size: -
V gene: TRBV28
D gene: TRBD1
J gene: TRBJ2-1
CDR3 protein: CASSYQGVPTYNEQFF
CDR3 DNA: TGTGCCAGCAGTTACCAGGGGGTGCCCACCTACAATGAGCAGTTCTTC

clone size: -
V gene: TRBV28
D gene: -
J gene: TRBJ2-5
CDR3 protein: CASSAYSSGVETQYF
CDR3 DNA: TGTGCCAGCAGTGCCTATAGCTCGGGAGTAGAGACCCAGTACTTC

clone size: -
V gene: TRBV4-3
D gene: TRBD1
J gene: TRBJ2-1
CDR3 protein: CASSQVGTGSYNEQFF
CDR3 DNA: TGCGCCAGCAGCCAAGTGGGGACAGGGTCTTACAATGAGCAGTTCTTC

clone size: -
V gene: TRBV4-1
D gene: -
J gene: TRBJ1-2
CDR3 protein: CASAIAPVVPYGYTF
CDR3 DNA: TGCGCCAGCGCTATAGCACCAGTCGTTCCATATGGCTACACCTTC

clone size: -
V gene: TRBV5-1
D gene: TRBD1
J gene: TRBJ1-5
CDR3 protein: CASRGDRGHDQPQHF
CDR3 DNA: TGCGCCAGCAGGGGGGACAGGGGGCATGATCAGCCCCAGCATTTT

clone size: -
V gene: TRBV14
D gene: -
J gene: TRBJ1-1
CDR3 protein: CASSQRLTRWNTEAFF
CDR3 DNA: TGTGCCAGCAGTCAGAGACTTACCCGCTGGAACACTGAAGCTTTCTTT

clone size: -
V gene: TRBV5-4
D gene: TRBD1
J gene: TRBJ1-1
CDR3 protein: CASSLPRTGWNTEAFF
CDR3 DNA: TGTGCCAGCAGCTTGCCTCGGACAGGGTGGAACACTGAAGCTTTCTTT

clone size: -
V gene: TRBV18
D gene: TRBD1
J gene: TRBJ1-2
CDR3 protein: CASSQGYRGDYGYTF
CDR3 DNA: TGTGCCAGCTCACAAGGCTACAGGGGCGACTATGGCTACACCTTC

clone size: -
V gene: TRBV21-1
D gene: -
J gene: TRBJ1-2
CDR3 protein: CASSKAGGPYNYGYTF
CDR3 DNA: TGTGCCAGCAGCAAAGCAGGAGGGCCCTATAACTATGGCTACACCTTC

clone size: -
V gene: TRBV24-1
D gene: TRBD2
J gene: TRBJ2-1
CDR3 protein: CATSDRLASYNEQFF
CDR3 DNA: TGTGCCACCAGTGATAGACTAGCGTCCTACAATGAGCAGTTCTTC

clone size: -
V gene: TRBV2
D gene: -
J gene: TRBJ1-1
CDR3 protein: CASSFQGRNTEAFF
CDR3 DNA: TGTGCCAGCAGTTTCCAGGGAAGGAACACTGAAGCTTTCTTT

clone size: -
V gene: TRBV5-6
D gene: -
J gene: TRBJ2-5
CDR3 protein: CASSLPGEETQYF
CDR3 DNA: TGTGCCAGCAGCTTGCCGGGGGAGGAGACCCAGTACTTC

clone size: -
V gene: TRBV10-3
D gene: TRBD1
J gene: TRBJ1-2
CDR3 protein: CAISEGDRVRDGYTF
CDR3 DNA: TGTGCCATCAGTGAAGGGGACAGGGTTAGGGATGGCTACACCTTC

clone size: -
V gene: TRBV19
D gene: TRBD1
J gene: TRBJ2-2
CDR3 protein: CASSTTGDTGELFF
CDR3 DNA: TGTGCCAGTAGTACCACAGGGGACACCGGGGAGCTGTTTTTT